Below are 22 T cell receptor beta chains sequenced from a single sample in a study of CD8 T cell repertoires and HIV-1 epitope variants. The assay was immunoSEQ multiplex PCR, and TCRdb's table has in-frame clones only and misses some. The data hold about 95,000 clones, with more than 65% observed a single time. The sample comprised uncultured baseline CD8+ T cells from peripheral blood mononuclear cells (PBMCs). The receptors come from a male donor with HIV.

The chain carries TRBV9 and TRBJ2-1; 7 nucleotides agree with TRBD1. The CDR3 loop spans 18 amino acids. V shed 8 bases, J shed 2 bases, and the junction held 19 bases outside the gene matches. In germline, CDR1 is SGDLS, CDR2 YYNGEE. The CDR3 DNA sequence: TGTGCCAGTGCCCTGGGTACAGGGGAATTATGGCCCTACAATGAGCAGTTCTTC. Its protein product is CASALGTGELWPYNEQFF.

This chain connects TRBV28 to TRBJ1-5; no firm D call. CDR3 length equals 13 residues. With 6 bases removed from V and 0 bases from J, the gap between germline ends came to 6 bases. CDR1 and CDR2 from the germline V gene are MDHEN and SYDVKM. The DNA of the CDR3 is TGTGCCAGCAGCGCGGATAGCAATCAGCCCCAGCATTTT. It is translated as CASSADSNQPQHF.

This clone was detected once. The rearrangement uses TRBV11-3 and TRBJ1-1; no definite D call. With 6 bases removed from V and 0 bases from J, the gap between germline ends came to 8 bases. Germline V lookup: CDR1 SGHNT, CDR2 YENEEA. The CDR3 runs 13 residues. CDR3 sequence: CASSFQMNTEAFF. DNA of the CDR3: TGTGCCAGCAGTTTTCAGATGAACACTGAAGCTTTCTTT.

The sample holds one count of this clone. This chain links TRBV6-5 with TRBJ2-7; 11 bases fit TRBD1. Germline CDR1 is MNHEY and CDR2 is SVGAGI. This CDR3 comprises 14 residues. Losses at the gene ends were 4 bases for V and 3 bases for J; bases not matched to a gene: 2. Here the CDR3 DNA reads TGTGCCAGCAGTTCCGGGACAGGGGGCTACGAGCAGTACTTC. As protein: CASSSGTGGYEQYF.

The CDR3 bases are TGTGCCAGCAGCTTATCAGGGTTGAACACTGAAGCTTTCTTT. It yields the protein CASSLSGLNTEAFF. The chain uses TRBV7-3 and TRBJ1-1, with D perhaps matching TRBD1 (5 bases). Trimming removed 2 bases from V and 0 bases from J, with 7 bases in between. The CDR3 has 14 residues. Germline V lookup: CDR1 SGHTA, CDR2 FQGTGA.

This clone was picked up a small number of times. The chain couples TRBV11-2 to TRBJ1-1; D not resolved. V lost 3 bases to trimming and J lost 1 base, with 6 bases between them. CDR1 is SGHAT and CDR2 is FQNNGV in the germline V gene. CDR3 length: 13 residues. The chain's CDR3 is CASSLFENTEAFF. CDR3 DNA sequence: TGTGCCAGCAGCTTGTTCGAGAACACTGAAGCTTTCTTT.

V and J are TRBV15 and TRBJ1-2; no reliable D call. The CDR3 loop spans 16 amino acids. In germline, CDR1 is LNHNV, CDR2 YYDKDF (reference sequence). Trimming shortened V by 0 bases and J by 2 bases, and 13 bases separated the two germline ends. CDR3 region: CATSREPSDTNYGYTF. The DNA of the CDR3 is TGTGCCACCAGCAGAGAACCCAGTGATACGAACTATGGCTACACCTTC. The variable domain in full, with the rest retrieved from reference TRBV15 and TRBJ1-2, is DAMVIQNPRYQVTQFGKPVTLSCSQTLNHNVMYWYQQKSSQAPKLLFHYYDKDFNNEADTPDNFQSRRPNTSFCFLDIRSPGLGDTAMYLCATSREPSDTNYGYTFGSGTRLTVV.

The V gene is TRBV5-6, the J gene TRBJ1-5; D is uncertain. Germline V gene data show CDR1 as SGHDT and CDR2 as YYEEEE. V was shortened by 0 bases and J by 5 bases, with 15 bases between the two germline ends. CDR3 length: 16 residues. DNA of the CDR3: TGTGCCAGCAGCTTGGGAGGACCGAGGGTCGATCAGCCCCAGCATTTT. This codes for CASSLGGPRVDQPQHF.

The V and J genes are TRBV6-6 and TRBJ1-5; TRBD1 matches 8 bases. Germline trimming cut 7 bases from V and 5 bases from J; bases unmatched to any gene: 1. The germline CDR1 and CDR2 sequences are MNHNY and SVGAGI (reference sequence). The CDR3 extends over 12 amino acids. CDR3 sequence (DNA): TGTGCCAGCACAGGGGGCGATCAGCCCCAGCATTTT. It translates to CASTGGDQPQHF.

V is TRBV18 and J is TRBJ2-5; D possibly corresponds to TRBD2 (6 bases). Germline V gives CDR1 KGHSH, CDR2 LQKENI. The CDR3 is made up of 14 amino acids. The V and J ends lost 4 bases and 0 bases respectively, with 9 bases between them. CDR3 nucleotide sequence: TGTGCCAGCTCACTGGGGGGAGACCAAGAGACCCAGTACTTC. Its protein product is CASSLGGDQETQYF.

The CDR3 protein is CASSKGVGYGYTF. CDR3 nucleotide sequence: TGTGCCAGCAGTAAAGGAGTAGGCTATGGCTACACCTTC. The gene calls are TRBV6-7 and TRBJ1-2; D is unresolved. TRBV6-7 is given ORF status, its function remaining uncertain. The V end lost 5 bases, the J end lost 4 bases, and 11 bases lay between the germline ends. This CDR3 has 13 residues.

The chain carries TRBV6-5 and TRBJ1-2; D gene unclear. Per germline, CDR1 MNHEY and CDR2 SVGAGI. CDR3 length equals 13 residues. Trimming removed 6 bases at V and 1 base at J, with 9 bases between. Written as DNA, the CDR3 is TGTGCCAGCAGCCGTCCCTTTAACTATGGCTACACCTTC. Translated, it gives CASSRPFNYGYTF.

This clone came up a few times. The chain employs TRBV29-1 and TRBJ1-1; no firm D call. The CDR3 is 13 amino acids. Deletions cut 6 bases from V and 1 base from J, with 12 bases between. Germline values: CDR1 SQVTM, CDR2 ANQGSEA. In DNA form, the CDR3 reads TGCAGCGTAGGACGTCCCGGGAACACTGAAGCTTTCTTT. It yields the protein CSVGRPGNTEAFF. The full variable domain, rest sourced from reference TRBV29-1 and TRBJ1-1, is SAVISQKPSRDICQRGTSLTIQCQVDSQVTMMFWYRQQPGQSLTLIATANQGSEATYESGFVIDKFPISRPNLTFSTLTVSNMSPEDSSIYLCSVGRPGNTEAFFGQGTRLTVV.

This clone was observed a few times. This CDR3 is also generated by other DNA sequences in the sample. The chain joins TRBV5-1 to TRBJ1-1; no definite D call. The V gene's germline CDR1 is SGHRS and CDR2 YFSETQ. The CDR3 is made up of 12 amino acids. Trimming shortened V by 5 bases and J by 1 base, and 6 bases separated the two germline ends. The chain's CDR3 is CASSPPNTEAFF. CDR3 DNA sequence: TGCGCCAGCAGTCCCCCGAACACTGAAGCTTTCTTT.

The chain couples TRBV7-2 to TRBJ1-2, with a tentative D call TRBD1 (5 bases). The CDR3 is made up of 11 amino acids. V gave up 11 bases and J gave up 7 bases, with 14 bases separating them. Germline assignment: CDR1 SGHTA and CDR2 FQGNSA. The chain's CDR3 is CASTGGGGYTF. The CDR3 DNA is TGTGCCTCAACCGGGGGAGGTGGCTACACCTTC.

This clone was found a few times. The genes are TRBV7-8 and TRBJ2-2, with TRBD2 identical over 13 bases. V lost 5 bases to trimming and J lost 0 bases; unmatched junction nucleotides: 6. The germline V gene encodes CDR1 SGHVS and CDR2 FQNEAQ. The CDR3 runs 18 residues. Written as DNA, the CDR3 is TGTGCCAGCAGCAAGAGGACTAGCGGGGGAACGAACACCGGGGAGCTGTTTTTT. Protein sequence: CASSKRTSGGTNTGELFF.

The CDR3 nucleotides read TGCGCCAGCAGCCAAGATAGGGCCAGCAATCAGCCCCAGCATTTT. It encodes CASSQDRASNQPQHF. J is TRBJ1-5 and V is TRBV4-1; D remains unclear. V lost 0 bases to trimming and J lost 1 base, with 7 bases between them. This CDR3 contains 15 residues. Germline values: CDR1 MGHRA, CDR2 YSYEKL.

The CDR3, as DNA: TGTGCCAGCAGCTTAGTTACGTTAGGAGCGGGGGGCAGCGAGCAGTACTTC. This translates into CASSLVTLGAGGSEQYF. The chain combines TRBV11-2 with TRBJ2-7; 9 bases align to TRBD2. Losses at the gene ends were 1 base for V and 6 bases for J; bases not matched to a gene: 13. The CDR3 is made up of 17 amino acids. Germline lookup yields CDR1 SGHAT and CDR2 FQNNGV. The full variable domain, completed using reference TRBV11-2 and TRBJ2-7, is EAGVAQSPRYKIIEKRQSVAFWCNPISGHATLYWYQQILGQGPKLLIQFQNNGVVDDSQLPKDRFSAERLKGVDSTLKIQPAKLEDSAVYLCASSLVTLGAGGSEQYFGPGTRLTVT.

The genes are TRBV5-4 and TRBJ1-1; tentatively, D is TRBD1 (6 bases). There are 13 residues in the CDR3. Between the trimmed V and J ends, which lost 3 bases and 2 bases, there was a span of 8 bases. Germline lookup yields CDR1 SGHNT and CDR2 YYREEE (reference sequence). In DNA, the CDR3 is TGTGCCAGCAGCTCGGGACAAAACACTGAAGCTTTCTTT. This translates into CASSSGQNTEAFF.

The genes are TRBV2 and TRBJ2-5; 7 nucleotides match TRBD1. The ends lost 1 base at V and 3 bases at J; junction bases unmatched: 8. The CDR3 is made up of 16 amino acids. CDR1 is SNHLY, CDR2 FYNNEI, per germline. The CDR3 loop reads CASSEDRGYREETQYF. CDR3 DNA: TGTGCCAGCAGTGAAGACAGGGGTTATCGAGAAGAGACCCAGTACTTC.

This clone has more than one count but fewer than ten. The sample has other DNA sequences that encode this CDR3 too. The J gene is TRBJ2-5, the V gene TRBV28, with no clear D. Germline-derived CDR1 and CDR2 are MDHEN and SYDVKM. This CDR3 comprises 12 residues. V shed 1 base and J shed 4 bases, with 4 bases lying between them. Here the CDR3 reads CASSLYRETQYF. The CDR3 nucleotides read TGTGCCAGCAGTTTATATCGAGAGACCCAGTACTTC.

The chain is built from TRBV4-2 and TRBJ1-5; D is unresolved. This CDR3 spans 15 amino acids. V was cut by 0 bases and J by 0 bases, with 6 bases left in between. Germline-derived CDR1 and CDR2 are LGHNA and YNFKEQ. CDR3 loop: CASSQDPNSNQPQHF. DNA for the CDR3: TGTGCCAGCAGCCAAGATCCAAATAGCAATCAGCCCCAGCATTTT.